This entry lists 20 T cell receptor beta chains sequenced from one sample in a study of blood T cell repertoires in COVID-19. Clones were sequenced by immunoSEQ multiplex PCR, and TCRdb holds only the in-frame ones, with some missing. There are under 200,000 clones in the sample; roughly 88% occur only once, and less than 3% lies in the top ten. Material: peripheral blood. The source of these receptors is a woman aged 60-75 years with acute or convalescent COVID-19.

V usage is TRBV24-1 and J usage is TRBJ2-3; 8 bases fit TRBD1. The V and J ends lost 5 bases and 6 bases, in that order; junction bases with no gene match: 9. This CDR3 region has 15 residues. CDR1 is KGHDR, CDR2 SFDVKD, per germline. CDR3 in amino acids: CATSGRWQGADTQYF. The CDR3 nucleotides are TGTGCCACCAGTGGGAGGTGGCAGGGGGCTGATACGCAGTATTTT.

V is TRBV5-6 and J is TRBJ2-7, with a possible D match to TRBD2 (5 bases). Germline assignment: CDR1 SGHDT and CDR2 YYEEEE. The CDR3 is made up of 11 amino acids. The V end lost 3 bases, the J end lost 5 bases, and 6 bases lay between the germline ends. CDR3: CASSWRDEQYF. DNA for the CDR3: TGTGCCAGCAGCTGGCGGGACGAGCAGTACTTC. Full variable domain (rest looked up from reference TRBV5-6 and TRBJ2-7): DAGVTQSPTHLIKTRGQQVTLRCSPKSGHDTVSWYQQALGQGPQFIFQYYEEEERQRGNFPDRFSGHQFPNYSSELNVNALLLGDSALYLCASSWRDEQYFGPGTRLTVT.

V is TRBV28 and J is TRBJ2-7, with 8 bases identical to TRBD1. V gave up 1 base and J gave up 3 bases; unmatched junction bases: 11. Germline V gene lookup returns CDR1 MDHEN and CDR2 SYDVKM. The CDR3 loop spans 17 amino acids. The CDR3 bases are TGTGCCAGCAGTTTATCCGTGGGCAGGGGGCTTAACTACGAGCAGTACTTC. It specifies CASSLSVGRGLNYEQYF.

The V and J genes are TRBV7-2 and TRBJ2-5, with 9 bases fitting TRBD1. The CDR3 has 16 amino acids. CDR1 is SGHTA and CDR2 is FQGNSA in the germline V gene. Losses at the gene ends were 1 base for V and 3 bases for J; bases not matched to a gene: 6. In nucleotides, the CDR3 is TGTGCCAGCAGCTTAGGACTGCGGACAGGGGAAGAGACCCAGTACTTC. This gives the protein CASSLGLRTGEETQYF.

The V call is TRBV7-9, the J call TRBJ2-7, with a weak D call TRBD1 (6 bases). Germline V gene lookup returns CDR1 SEHNR and CDR2 FQNEAQ (reference sequence). The CDR3 contains 14 residues. V shed 5 bases and J shed 2 bases, with 13 bases lying between them. CDR3 nucleotides: TGTGCCAGCAGCGTCTTGACAGGTCCCTACGAGCAGTACTTC. Amino acid sequence: CASSVLTGPYEQYF.

V usage is TRBV6-1 and J usage is TRBJ1-2, with TRBD1 matching 8 bases. V was clipped by 3 bases and J by 3 bases; unmatched bases: 9. CDR3 length: 16 residues. Germline V CDR1 and CDR2: MNHNS, SASEGT. CDR3 protein: CASSERGPTGDYGYTF. The CDR3 DNA follows: TGTGCCAGCAGTGAGCGTGGACCGACAGGGGACTATGGCTACACCTTC.

The genes are TRBV10-3 and TRBJ2-3; D is uncertain. Germline V gene data show CDR1 as ENHRY and CDR2 as SYGVKD. The length of the CDR3 is 12 residues. Trimming pared 6 bases from V and 3 bases from J, leaving 7 bases between. The CDR3 sequence is CAISQATDTQYF. As DNA, the CDR3 is TGTGCCATCAGCCAAGCGACAGATACGCAGTATTTT.

The gene calls are TRBV7-3 and TRBJ2-2, with 10 bases aligning to TRBD1. The J segment lost 9 bases and the V segment lost 3 bases, leaving 7 bases of the junction unmatched. The CDR3 length is 15 residues. Germline CDR1 is SGHTA and CDR2 is FQGTGA. The CDR3 loop reads CASSLGTGVSRELFF. DNA of the CDR3: TGTGCCAGCAGCTTGGGGACAGGGGTTTCTAGGGAGCTGTTTTTT.

The J gene is TRBJ2-1, the V gene TRBV16; a weak D match, TRBD2 (6 bases). Per the germline V gene, CDR1 is KGHSY and CDR2 is FQNENV. This CDR3 has 14 residues. V was cut by 4 bases and J by 3 bases, with 10 bases left in between. The CDR3 protein is CASSPAGIYNEQFF. CDR3 nucleotide sequence: TGTGCCAGCAGCCCCGCGGGAATCTACAATGAGCAGTTCTTC.

This sequence joins TRBV11-2 and TRBJ2-2; 15 bases are a match to TRBD2. The germline gives CDR1 SGHAT, CDR2 FQNNGV. The CDR3 totals 17 residues. V was pared by 5 bases and J by 7 bases, with 8 bases of the junction left unmatched. This CDR3 reads CASSPGTSGGYGGELFF. The CDR3 DNA reads as TGTGCCAGCAGCCCCGGGACTAGCGGGGGGTATGGCGGGGAGCTGTTTTTT.

The rearrangement joins TRBV7-2 to TRBJ1-5; D is possibly TRBD1 (5 bases). This CDR3 has 14 amino acids. V lost 5 bases to trimming and J lost 7 bases, with 15 bases between them. The germline gives CDR1 SGHTA, CDR2 FQGNSA. CDR3 protein: CASSPLGLGQPQHF. The CDR3 nucleotides are TGTGCCAGCAGCCCGCTGGGACTTGGGCAGCCCCAGCATTTT.

The chain links TRBV7-2 to TRBJ1-2; unclear D gene. V lost 4 bases to trimming and J lost 5 bases, with 5 bases between them. This CDR3 has 11 amino acids. Germline V gene sequence: CDR1 SGHTA, CDR2 FQGNSA. CDR3 nucleotides: TGTGCCAGCAGCTCCCGGTATGGCTACACCTTC. Translation gives CASSSRYGYTF.

This chain uses TRBV29-1 with TRBJ1-2; maybe TRBD1 (5 bases). Trimming shortened V by 0 bases and J by 8 bases, and 10 bases separated the two germline ends. Germline values: CDR1 SQVTM, CDR2 ANQGSEA. CDR3 length equals 12 residues. CDR3 nucleotides: TGCAGCGTTGAAGATTCAGGGCCCGGCTACACCTTC. Translation gives CSVEDSGPGYTF.

The chain joins TRBV11-2 to TRBJ2-1, with 8 nucleotides matching TRBD1. The CDR3 consists of 19 residues. Germline CDR1 and CDR2: SGHAT and FQNNGV. V lost 5 bases to trimming and J lost 8 bases; unmatched junction nucleotides: 23. CDR3 bases: TGTGCCAGCAGCCGATTAGTAACCTTAGCCGGGACAGGCTCGCATGAGCAGTTCTTC. Protein product: CASSRLVTLAGTGSHEQFF.

The rearrangement uses TRBV4-2 and TRBJ2-5, with 10 bases fitting TRBD2. Per the germline V gene, CDR1 is LGHNA and CDR2 is YNFKEQ. The length of the CDR3 is 16 residues. V lost 1 base, J lost 4 bases, and 6 bases stayed unmatched. The CDR3 DNA reads TGTGCCAGCAGCCAAGGGGCTAGCGGGGGCCCAGAGACCCAGTACTTC. Encoded protein: CASSQGASGGPETQYF.

This clone was recorded a few times. J is TRBJ1-3 and V is TRBV7-2; D gene unclear. The germline gives CDR1 SGHTA, CDR2 FQGNSA. V was pared by 6 bases and J by 3 bases, with 15 bases between. CDR3 length equals 15 residues. The CDR3 coding sequence is TGTGCCAGCAGTCCTAACGTTGCTTTTGGAAACACCATATATTTT. Residues: CASSPNVAFGNTIYF.

This clone was detected only a few times. The rearrangement uses TRBV7-2 and TRBJ2-5; D perhaps matches TRBD2 (7 bases). Germline assignment: CDR1 SGHTA and CDR2 FQGNSA. CDR3 length: 13 residues. V was clipped by 6 bases and J by 5 bases, with 13 bases between them. The CDR3 DNA is TGTGCCAGCAGTACTAGGGGGGGGGAGACCCAGTACTTC. This codes for CASSTRGGETQYF.

This clone was found once. The chain combines TRBV4-1 with TRBJ1-1; D is perhaps TRBD1 (5 bases). V lost 5 bases and J lost 3, with 10 bases in between. The CDR3 loop spans 13 amino acids. In germline, CDR1 is MGHRA, CDR2 YSYEKL. CDR3 loop: CASSFEGDTEAFF. CDR3 nucleotide sequence: TGCGCCAGCAGCTTCGAAGGGGACACTGAAGCTTTCTTT.

This sequence joins TRBV2 and TRBJ2-2; 7 bases match TRBD1. This CDR3 is built from 14 residues. The V gene's germline CDR1 is SNHLY and CDR2 FYNNEI. V lost 6 bases to trimming and J lost 0 bases; unmatched junction nucleotides: 1. CDR3 coding DNA: TGTGCCAGCAGACAGGGGACGAACACCGGGGAGCTGTTTTTT. Its translation: CASRQGTNTGELFF.

This chain links TRBV6-5 with TRBJ2-5; 8 bases are a match to TRBD2. CDR1 and CDR2 (germline): MNHEY, SVGAGI. This CDR3 region has 15 residues. The V and J ends lost 7 bases and 5 bases, in that order; junction bases with no gene match: 12. DNA of the CDR3: TGTGCCAGCACGAGGACGGGGGGGCCAGGGGAGACCCAGTACTTC. Protein sequence: CASTRTGGPGETQYF.